The entry below gives a single T cell receptor beta chain sequence along with its context. These data are taken from a study of blood T cell repertoires in COVID-19. V was pared by 0 bases and J by 1 base, with 7 bases between. This CDR3 spans 15 amino acids. The germline V gene has CDR1 MNHNY and CDR2 SVGAGI (reference sequence). TCRdb's copy holds only in-frame clones and misses some; the assay was immunoSEQ multiplex PCR. The sample comprises about 130,000 clones, around 70% of which are singletons, and around 5.5% rests with the top ten. This sequence joins TRBV6-6 and TRBJ1-3; D is perhaps TRBD1 (5 bases). The sequencing input was peripheral blood. The TCR comes from a man in his 60s with acute or convalescent COVID-19. CDR3 coding DNA: TGTGCCAGCAGTTACTCTGGGGCATCTGGAAACACCATATATTTT. Protein sequence: CASSYSGASGNTIYF.